Shown below are 12 T cell receptor beta chains from a single sample sequenced in a study of blood T cell repertoires in COVID-19. Sequenced by immunoSEQ multiplex PCR; TCRdb stores in-frame clones only, minus some. This sample has roughly 290,000 clones, with approximately 80% found just once. The specimen sequenced was peripheral blood. The receptors were gathered from a woman in her fifties or sixties with active or convalescent COVID-19.

V gene TRBV3-1 (or the pseudogene TRBV3-2) combines with J gene TRBJ1-3, with a weak D call TRBD1 (5 bases). This CDR3 region has 12 residues. CDR1 is LGHDT and CDR2 is YNNKEL in the germline V gene (reference sequence). V was cut by 6 bases and J by 3 bases, with 6 bases left in between. CDR3: CASRDIGNTIYF. The CDR3 DNA follows: TGTGCCAGCAGGGACATTGGAAACACCATATATTTT.

Concerning this clone: It is unclear where the CDR3 begins or ends on the DNA, so no DNA is shown, and the CDR3 is as TCRdb lists it. The chain is built from TRBV21-1 and TRBJ1-3; the table calls TRBD1, which could not be checked here. TRBV21-1 is described as a pseudogene. With termini counted, the CDR3 has 17 amino acids. CDR3 residues: CASSKVGQGASGNTIYF.

V and J are TRBV20-1 and TRBJ2-7; TRBD2 is a possible D gene (7 bases). V dropped 3 bases and J dropped 6 bases, with 15 bases sitting between them. This CDR3 comprises 13 residues. CDR1 and CDR2 (germline): DFQATT, SNEGSKA (reference sequence). CDR3 sequence reads: CSASWQGRAEQYF. For the CDR3, the DNA is TGCAGTGCTAGTTGGCAGGGGAGGGCCGAGCAGTACTTC.

The CDR3 region has the DNA TGCGCCAGCAGCTGGGGACAGGTGAACACTGAAGCTTTCTTT. It translates to CASSWGQVNTEAFF. The chain combines TRBV5-1 with TRBJ1-1, with 8 bases matching TRBD1. CDR3 length: 14 amino acids. After removal of 3 bases from V and 0 bases from J, the junction contained 1 base not matched to a gene. Germline CDR1 SGHRS, CDR2 YFSETQ.

The chain recombines TRBV28 with TRBJ1-1; 11 bases agree with TRBD1. Germline V gene sequence: CDR1 MDHEN, CDR2 SYDVKM. V lost 7 bases to trimming and J lost 5 bases; unmatched junction nucleotides: 9. CDR3 length: 15 residues. CDR3 loop: CASTPPGQGATEAFF. The CDR3 DNA reads TGTGCCAGCACGCCTCCAGGACAGGGGGCTACTGAAGCTTTCTTT.

This chain connects TRBV5-1 to TRBJ2-5; D possibly corresponds to TRBD2 (5 bases). Trimming shortened V by 1 base and J by 1 base, and 8 bases separated the two germline ends. The V gene's germline CDR1 is SGHRS and CDR2 YFSETQ. This CDR3 has 14 residues. CDR3 nucleotides: TGCGCCAGCAGCTTGAAGAGCGGCCAAGAGACCCAGTACTTC. It yields the protein CASSLKSGQETQYF.

The rearrangement links TRBV2 to TRBJ2-5, with D possibly matching TRBD1 (7 bases). This CDR3 is 13 amino acids long. V lost 5 bases and J 9 bases, leaving 16 bases between the germline ends. In germline, CDR1 is SNHLY, CDR2 FYNNEI. The CDR3 DNA sequence: TGTGCCAGCAGTCGCGAGGGGGCGGGGTCCCAGTACTTC. This sequence encodes CASSREGAGSQYF.

The gene calls are TRBV6-6 and TRBJ1-5, with a tentative D call TRBD1 (5 bases). Germline V CDR1 and CDR2: MNHNY, SVGAGI (reference sequence). The CDR3 has 14 residues. Trimming removed 2 bases from V and 7 bases from J, with 12 bases in between. In DNA form, the CDR3 reads TGTGCCAGCAGTTACGGGTCAGGGCGGCAGCCCCAGCATTTT. Its protein is CASSYGSGRQPQHF.

This clone was picked up one time. V gene TRBV28 combines with J gene TRBJ2-7, with 8 positions matching TRBD2. Trimming at V came to 5 bases and at J to 5 bases, leaving 14 bases not matched to a gene. Per the germline V gene, CDR1 is MDHEN and CDR2 is SYDVKM. The CDR3 totals 16 residues. The CDR3 bases are TGTGCCAGCAGTCCCGCGATACGGGAGGGCGCCCACGAGCAGTACTTC. This sequence encodes CASSPAIREGAHEQYF. Full variable domain (outside the CDR3, taken from reference TRBV28 and TRBJ2-7): DVKVTQSSRYLVKRTGEKVFLECVQDMDHENMFWYRQDPGLGLRLIYFSYDVKMKEKGDIPEGYSVSREKKERFSLILESASTNQTSMYLCASSPAIREGAHEQYFGPGTRLTVT.

The chain has TRBV28 and TRBJ1-1; D call uncertain. CDR3 size: 15 residues. CDR1 is MDHEN and CDR2 is SYDVKM in the germline V gene. The V gene lost 1 base and the J gene lost 2 bases, with 11 bases spanning the gap. The CDR3 bases are TGTGCCAGCAGTTTATCTTCCAGGCCTAACACTGAAGCTTTCTTT. Residues: CASSLSSRPNTEAFF.

CDR3 in DNA: TGTGCCAGCAGTTACTCGGCATCCTCCAATCAGCCCCAGCATTTT. It encodes CASSYSASSNQPQHF. This chain joins TRBV6-6 and TRBJ1-5; unclear D gene. The CDR3 spans 15 residues. Germline lookup yields CDR1 MNHNY and CDR2 SVGAGI (reference sequence). V lost 0 bases and J lost 3, with 9 bases in between.

This clone showed up just a few times. The gene calls are TRBV7-6 and TRBJ2-2; 13 bases map to TRBD2. V was pared by 5 bases and J by 6 bases, with 6 bases of the junction left unmatched. This CDR3 is built from 16 residues. CDR1 is SGHVS, CDR2 FNYEAQ, per germline. The CDR3 loop is CASSLTSGRAPGELFF. DNA for the CDR3: TGTGCCAGCAGCCTCACTAGCGGGAGGGCCCCCGGGGAGCTGTTTTTT.